Described below is a single TCR beta chain sequence and its context. The data were taken from a study of PD-1 blockade in classical Hodgkin lymphoma. The assay was immunoSEQ multiplex PCR, and TCRdb's table has in-frame clones only and misses some. The repertoire consists of under 80,000 clones, with about two thirds occurring once and the leading ten covering less than 9.5%. V lost 5 bases and J 0 bases, leaving 22 bases between the germline ends. Looked up from germline, CDR1 is MDHEN and CDR2 is SYDVKM. The CDR3 is 18 amino acids. Relapse was seen in all patients after autologous stem cell transplantation, and brentuximab vedotin exposure was variable.

This receptor was identified in a human donor with classical Hodgkin lymphoma. The sample consisted of peripheral blood mononuclear cells (PBMCs), taken before the second cycle of nivolumab. This chain links TRBV28 with TRBJ1-1; D uncertain. CDR3 bases: TGTGCCAGCAGTCCCCAGACCTTTCTTTTGCTCATGAACACTGAAGCTTTCTTT. It yields the protein CASSPQTFLLLMNTEAFF.